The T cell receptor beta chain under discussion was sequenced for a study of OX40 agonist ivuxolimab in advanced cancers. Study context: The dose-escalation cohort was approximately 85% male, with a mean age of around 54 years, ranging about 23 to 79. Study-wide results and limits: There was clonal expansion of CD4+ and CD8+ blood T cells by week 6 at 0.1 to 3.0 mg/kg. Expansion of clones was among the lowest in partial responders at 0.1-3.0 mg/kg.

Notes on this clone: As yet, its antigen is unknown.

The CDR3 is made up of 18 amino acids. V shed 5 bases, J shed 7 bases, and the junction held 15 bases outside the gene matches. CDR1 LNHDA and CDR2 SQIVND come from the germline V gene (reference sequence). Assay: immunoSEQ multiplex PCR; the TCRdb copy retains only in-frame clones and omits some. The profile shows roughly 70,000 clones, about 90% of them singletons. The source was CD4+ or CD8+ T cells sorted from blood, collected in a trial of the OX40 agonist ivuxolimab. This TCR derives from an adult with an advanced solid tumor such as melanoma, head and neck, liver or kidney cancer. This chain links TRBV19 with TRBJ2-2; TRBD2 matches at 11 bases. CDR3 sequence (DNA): TGTGCCAGTAGTTCCGAAGTTACTAGCGGGAGTTACGGCGGGGAGCTGTTTTTT. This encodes CASSSEVTSGSYGGELFF.